These 24 T cell receptor beta chains originate from one sample sequenced in a study of CD8+ T cells in alopecia areata. TCR sequencing used cDNA made by reverse transcription of extracted RNA. The repertoire was sequenced with immunoSEQ multiplex PCR; TCRdb's copy has only in-frame clones and lacks some. The sample has 200,000 to 300,000 clones, none seen only once. Pooled cutaneous lymph node cells were sorted using CD4, CD8alpha, NKG2D, NKG2ACE and other markers. Material for sequencing was CD4+ T cells sorted from a lymph node. These receptors were collected from a C3H/HeJ mouse with alopecia areata. As its MHC haplotype, the strain has H2-k.

This clone was detected a few times. Mouse germline and gene names are used. Read sequence stops 4 residues before the CDR3 end, and the germline J gene provides the missing end. The V and J genes are TRBV2 and TRBJ2-4, with TRBD1 matching 9 bases. This CDR3 comprises 16 residues. The germline V gene encodes CDR1 LGHNA and CDR2 YSYQKL. The CDR3 DNA, read in part, is TGTGCCAGCAGCCAAGATCCCGGGACAGGGATGAAC. This gives the protein CASSQDPGTGMN. From start to end, the CDR3 is CASSQDPGTGMNTLYF.

A few counts support this clone. Mouse germline and gene names are used. The CDR3 loop is CASSDRGRADTQYF. The covered CDR3 bases are TGTGCCAGCAGTGACAGGGGGCGGGCGGAC. V and J are TRBV13-3 and TRBJ2-5; 8 positions match TRBD1. The read comes to an end 4 residues before the CDR3 does, leaving the germline J gene to fill in the end. The V gene's germline CDR1 is NNHDY and CDR2 SYVADS. The CDR3 totals 14 residues.

Notes on this clone: Gene names are the mouse ones. The read falls 4 residues short of the CDR3 end, and the missing part is taken from the germline J gene. The chain couples TRBV13-1 to TRBJ2-2; TRBD1 matches 8 bases. V shed 5 bases, J shed 1 base, and the junction held 7 bases outside the gene matches. CDR1 and CDR2 (germline): NSHNY, SYGAGN. The CDR3 length is 16 residues. The CDR3 here is CASSYGTGENTGQLYF. The CDR3 DNA, read in part, is TGTGCCAGCAGCTACGGGACAGGAGAAAACACCGGG.

With respect to this clone: Gene and germline names: mouse. The CDR3 end lies 4 residues beyond the end of the read and is filled in from the germline J gene. At the DNA level, this CDR3 is encoded by other sequences in the same sample as well. V and J are TRBV5 and TRBJ2-1, with 8 nucleotides matching TRBD1. Germline CDR1 LGHNA, CDR2 YNLKQL (reference sequence). V lost 1 base to trimming and J lost 4 bases; unmatched junction nucleotides: 6. This CDR3 spans 16 amino acids. CDR3 bases read: TGTGCCAGCAGCCAAGGTCAGGGGGCGCGTTATGCT. Protein sequence: CASSQGQGARYA. The full CDR3 sequence reads CASSQGQGARYAEQFF.

At least ten counts were recorded for this clone. Gene labels here are mouse ones. Read data end 4 residues before the CDR3 end; the end is taken from the germline J gene. The chain recombines TRBV3 with TRBJ2-1; 7 positions match TRBD1. The germline gives CDR1 SNHLY, CDR2 FYNGKV (reference sequence). The CDR3 consists of 15 residues. With V trimmed by 0 bases and J by 3 bases, 2 bases remained unmatched. The CDR3 is CASSLARDSYAEQFF. The CDR3 bases that were read are TGTGCCAGCAGCTTAGCCCGGGACAGCTATGCT.

This clone occurred a few times. The gene symbols are mouse symbols. The read ends 4 residues before the CDR3 terminus; that terminus is restored from the germline J gene. The chain is built from TRBV13-1 and TRBJ1-2; 11 positions match TRBD1. The junction had 5 bases not matched to a gene; V was cut back by 2 bases and J by 2 bases. The CDR3 is made up of 16 amino acids. Germline CDR1 and CDR2: NSHNY and SYGAGN. The CDR3 DNA, read in part, is TGTGCCAGCAGTGACCGGGACAGGGGGGGTAACTCC. This gives the protein CASSDRDRGGNS. The CDR3 in its entirety is CASSDRDRGGNSDYTF.

With regard to this clone: All gene names here are mouse names. The missing CDR3 end, 4 residues past where the read stops, is filled in from the germline J gene. Different DNA sequences within this sample yield the same CDR3. The rearrangement links TRBV5 to TRBJ2-3; maybe TRBD1 (6 bases). Germline assignment: CDR1 LGHNA and CDR2 YNLKQL (reference sequence). V gave up 4 bases and J gave up 0 bases, with 11 bases separating them. The length of the CDR3 is 15 residues. The covered CDR3 bases are TGTGCCAGCAGCCCCCGGACAGTTAGTGCAGAA. Its protein product is CASSPRTVSAE. The full CDR3 reads CASSPRTVSAETLYF.

As regards this clone: Gene labels here are mouse ones. The read terminates 3 residues before the CDR3 end, so the remaining end is supplied by the germline J gene. This sequence joins TRBV13-1 and TRBJ1-6; 10 nucleotides match TRBD1. TRBJ1-6 is an ORF, and what it does is uncertain. Looked up from germline, CDR1 is NSHNY and CDR2 is SYGAGN. Germline trimming cut 3 bases from V and 7 bases from J; bases unmatched to any gene: 7. CDR3 size: 16 residues. The CDR3 here is CASSGRDRGFNSPLYF. The DNA read from the CDR3 is TGTGCCAGCAGTGGCCGGGACAGGGGATTCAATTCGCCC.

As regards this clone: Gene names and germline refer to mouse. The read stops 4 residues short of the end of the CDR3; the missing end is completed from the germline J gene. The gene calls are TRBV13-1 and TRBJ1-2, with TRBD1 matching 7 bases. The V gene's germline CDR1 is NSHNY and CDR2 SYGAGN. The CDR3 extends over 13 amino acids. J was trimmed by 4 bases and V by 2 bases; bases with no gene match: 2. CDR3 loop: CASSESGGSDYTF. CDR3 bases read: TGTGCCAGCAGTGAGTCAGGGGGCTCC.

This clone was seen ten or more times. Mouse gene names apply. The read ends 4 residues before the CDR3 terminus; that terminus is restored from the germline J gene. The chain employs TRBV5 and TRBJ2-5; 7 bases agree with TRBD2. With 1 base clipped from V and 0 bases from J, the junction kept 4 bases outside the gene matches. Germline CDR1 LGHNA, CDR2 YNLKQL (reference sequence). This CDR3 is built from 16 residues. The DNA read from the CDR3 is TGTGCCAGCAGCCAAGCGCCTGGGGGTAACCAAGAC. This translates into CASSQAPGGNQD. The full CDR3 protein is CASSQAPGGNQDTQYF.

Worth noting for this clone: Gene names are the mouse ones. The missing CDR3 end, 4 residues past where the read stops, is filled in from the germline J gene. This sequence joins TRBV13-2 and TRBJ2-7, with TRBD1 as a possible D gene (5 bases). This CDR3 contains 12 residues. Germline assignment: CDR1 NNHNN and CDR2 SYGAGS (reference sequence). The CDR3 bases that were read are TGTGCCAGCGGTGCGACAGTTTAT. Translation gives CASGATVY. The full CDR3 protein reads CASGATVYEQYF.

This clone showed up just a few times. Gene names and germline match the mouse. The read halts 4 residues ahead of the CDR3 end, with the missing end drawn from the germline J gene. This sequence joins TRBV31 and TRBJ2-3, with D maybe TRBD1 (6 bases). The CDR3 has 14 amino acids. CDR1 is GKSSPN and CDR2 is SITVG in the germline V gene. The V end was cut by 1 base, the J end by 2 bases, with 10 bases between. This CDR3 is CAWSHREDAETLYF. The sequenced part of the CDR3 DNA is TGTGCCTGGAGTCACAGGGAAGATGCAGAA.

This clone was counted a few times. Here the gene names and germline are mouse. The observed sequence ends 4 residues before the CDR3 terminus, with the missing tail filled in from the germline J gene. The same CDR3 also results from other DNA sequences found in this sample. V and J are TRBV19 and TRBJ2-7; 8 bases are shared with TRBD2. The CDR3 length is 13 residues. Germline-derived CDR1 and CDR2 are FNHDT and SITEND (reference sequence). The covered CDR3 bases are TGTGCCAGCAGTATTAACTGGGGGTAT. Translated: CASSINWGY. In full, the CDR3 is CASSINWGYEQYF. The variable domain in full, with the rest retrieved from reference TRBV19 and TRBJ2-7, is GGIITQTPKFLIGQEGQKLTLKCQQNFNHDTMYWYRQDSGKGLRLIYYSITENDLQKGDLSEGYDASREKKSSFSLTVTSAQKNEMAVFLCASSINWGYEQYFGPGTRLTVL.

To note about this clone: The germline and genes are mouse ones. From the germline J gene comes the end of the CDR3, since the read stops 4 residues before it. The chain couples TRBV13-3 to TRBJ2-1, with 12 bases matching TRBD2. This CDR3 contains 17 residues. The germline CDR1 and CDR2 sequences are NNHDY and SYVADS. Unmatched junction bases numbered 6, after V lost 2 bases and J lost 3 bases. The CDR3 bases that were read are TGTGCCAGCAGTGACGCCGGGACTGGGGGGATCTATGCT. Protein product: CASSDAGTGGIYA. The full CDR3 sequence reads CASSDAGTGGIYAEQFF.

As concerns this clone: Gene names denote mouse genes. The read stops 4 residues short of the end of the CDR3; the missing end is completed from the germline J gene. V is TRBV31 and J is TRBJ1-2, with 8 bases identical to TRBD1. The trim removed 0 bases at V and 1 base at J, leaving 4 bases unmatched. The CDR3 totals 15 residues. CDR1 and CDR2 from the germline V gene are GKSSPN and SITVG. The sequenced CDR3 bases are TGTGCCTGGAGTCTACCGACAGGGGAAAACTCC. It translates to CAWSLPTGENS. The entire CDR3 reads CAWSLPTGENSDYTF.

This clone came up a few times. All gene names here are mouse names. The read finishes 4 residues shy of the CDR3 end, and the germline J gene is used to complete it. The sample contains more than one DNA sequence encoding this CDR3. This rearrangement joins TRBV19 to TRBJ2-1, with 11 bases aligning to TRBD2. V was clipped by 2 bases and J by 6 bases; unmatched bases: 4. Germline CDR1 and CDR2: FNHDT and SITEND (reference sequence). This CDR3 has 15 residues. The CDR3 DNA, read in part, is TGTGCCAGCAGTATCACTGGGGGGGCGCTTGCT. Its translation: CASSITGGALA. The whole CDR3 reads CASSITGGALAEQFF.

This clone showed up just a few times. Each gene name is a mouse one. Coverage ceases 4 residues before the CDR3 finishes, and the germline J gene fills in the end. The same CDR3 also results from other DNA sequences found in this sample. The chain links TRBV19 to TRBJ2-7; D uncertain. This CDR3 has 12 amino acids. In germline, CDR1 is FNHDT, CDR2 SITEND (reference sequence). This CDR3 is CASSISVYEQYF. The CDR3 bases that were read are TGTGCCAGCAGTATCTCAGTTTAT.

This clone was counted between two and nine times. Germline and genes: mouse. The read comes to an end 4 residues before the CDR3 does, leaving the germline J gene to fill in the end. The rearrangement links TRBV31 to TRBJ2-2, with D maybe TRBD2 (5 bases). Trimming left V 0 bases short and J 2 bases short, with 10 bases between. Germline values: CDR1 GKSSPN, CDR2 SITVG. CDR3 length: 15 amino acids. CDR3 sequence reads: CAWSLTAGNTGQLYF. CDR3 DNA, as far as it was read: TGTGCCTGGAGTCTAACCGCTGGGAACACCGGG.

This clone was seen only a few times. Gene names refer to mouse genes. Read data end 4 residues before the CDR3 end; the end is taken from the germline J gene. This rearrangement joins TRBV13-1 to TRBJ1-1, with TRBD1 as a possible D gene (6 bases). The germline gives CDR1 NSHNY, CDR2 SYGAGN. This CDR3 is built from 12 residues. The CDR3: CASSDRGPEVFF. CDR3 DNA, as far as it was read: TGTGCCAGCAGTGACAGGGGTCCA.

The sample holds a few counts of this clone. The listed genes are named as in mouse. The CDR3 end lies 4 residues beyond the end of the read and is filled in from the germline J gene. The same CDR3 also results from other DNA sequences found in this sample. V usage is TRBV5 and J usage is TRBJ1-2; 9 bases map to TRBD1. The CDR3 loop spans 15 amino acids. V shed 0 bases and J 3 bases; nucleotides not matched to a gene: 2. Germline values: CDR1 LGHNA, CDR2 YNLKQL (reference sequence). The CDR3: CASSQDRQGDSDYTF. CDR3 DNA (partial): TGTGCCAGCAGCCAAGATCGACAGGGGGACTCC.

Details on this clone: The listed genes are named as in mouse. CDR3 protein: CASSFSRVWGGTYEQYF. The sequenced CDR3 bases are TGTGCCAGCAGTTTCTCCAGGGTCTGGGGGGGTACCTAT. This chain links TRBV14 with TRBJ2-7, with TRBD2 matching 9 bases. From the germline J gene comes the end of the CDR3, since the read stops 4 residues before it. Per the germline V gene, CDR1 is SGHDT and CDR2 is FRDEAV. Germline trimming cut 0 bases from V and 2 bases from J; bases unmatched to any gene: 9. There are 17 residues in the CDR3. Full variable domain (missing parts from reference TRBV14 and TRBJ2-7): EAGVTQSPRYAVLQEGQAVSFWCDPISGHDTLYWYQQPRDQGPQLLVYFRDEAVIDNSQLPSDRFSAVRPKGTNSTLKIQSAKQGDTATYLCASSFSRVWGGTYEQYFGPGTRLTVL.

There are a few counts of this clone. Mouse gene names and germline throughout. The CDR3 end is not reached by the read, which stops 4 residues before it; the germline J gene fills it in. This sequence joins TRBV13-2 and TRBJ2-1, with D possibly being TRBD1 (6 bases). This CDR3 is built from 16 residues. Germline loops: CDR1 NNHNN, CDR2 SYGAGS (reference sequence). The germline V and J ends were trimmed by 0 bases and 6 bases, with 16 bases remaining between them. Here the CDR3 reads CASGDAGAGGGAEQFF. The part of the CDR3 DNA that was read is TGTGCCAGCGGTGATGCAGGGGCTGGCGGGGGTGCT.

This clone has only a few counts. Germline and genes: mouse. The read falls 4 residues short of the CDR3 end, and the missing part is taken from the germline J gene. The rearrangement joins TRBV19 to TRBJ2-2, with D maybe TRBD1 (6 bases). This CDR3 has 14 amino acids. CDR1 is FNHDT, CDR2 SITEND, per germline (reference sequence). Trimming took off 1 base at V and 6 bases at J, with 10 bases between the two ends. CDR3 bases read: TGTGCCAGCAGTATAAACAGGGCCCCCGGG. Protein: CASSINRAPG. The whole CDR3 sequence reads CASSINRAPGQLYF.

Notes on this clone: Gene names denote mouse genes. The CDR3 goes on 4 residues after the read ends, and that part is filled in from the germline J gene. Other nucleotide sequences in the sample specify the same CDR3. The J gene is TRBJ2-2, the V gene TRBV13-3; TRBD1 agrees at 9 bases. The CDR3 has 13 residues. Germline V gene lookup returns CDR1 NNHDY and CDR2 SYVADS. With V trimmed by 5 bases and J by 6 bases, 2 bases remained unmatched. The CDR3 reads CASSGQGPGQLYF. CDR3 bases read: TGTGCCAGCAGCGGACAGGGGCCCGGG. Using reference TRBV13-3 and TRBJ2-2 for the parts outside the CDR3, the full variable domain is EAAVTQSPRSKVAVTGGKVTLSCHQTNNHDYMYWYRQDTGHGLRLIHYSYVADSTEKGDIPDGYKASRPSQENFSLILELASLSQTAVYFCASSGQGPGQLYFGEGSKLTVL.